This T cell receptor (beta chain) is drawn from a study of blood T cell repertoires in COVID-19. Study context: Acute and convalescent COVID-19 specimens originated in the United States, Italy and Spain. T cells, B-cell-depleted T cells, or PBMCs supplied cDNA or gDNA.

While infection was still active, Seattle patients were enrolled and then followed longitudinally. Original handling: Amplification of reference gene primers provided the estimated nucleated cell counts. TCRdb's table, derived via immunoSEQ multiplex PCR, lists solely in-frame clones and lacks some. V and J calls and clone size are given by that table; D and trimming were obtained from the DNA. The sample lists roughly 350,000 clones; approximately 89% were seen once. Germline V gene sequence: CDR1 SQVTM, CDR2 ANQGSEA. After removal of 1 base from V and 4 bases from J, the junction contained 2 bases not matched to a gene. This CDR3 contains 13 residues.

The chain is built from TRBV29-1 and TRBJ1-2, with TRBD1 identical over 8 bases. Sample: peripheral blood. The receptor comes from a woman in her 30s with COVID-19, enrolled during active disease. In DNA, the CDR3 is TGCAGCGTTGAAGGGGACAGGTTCTATGGCTACACCTTC. As protein: CSVEGDRFYGYTF.